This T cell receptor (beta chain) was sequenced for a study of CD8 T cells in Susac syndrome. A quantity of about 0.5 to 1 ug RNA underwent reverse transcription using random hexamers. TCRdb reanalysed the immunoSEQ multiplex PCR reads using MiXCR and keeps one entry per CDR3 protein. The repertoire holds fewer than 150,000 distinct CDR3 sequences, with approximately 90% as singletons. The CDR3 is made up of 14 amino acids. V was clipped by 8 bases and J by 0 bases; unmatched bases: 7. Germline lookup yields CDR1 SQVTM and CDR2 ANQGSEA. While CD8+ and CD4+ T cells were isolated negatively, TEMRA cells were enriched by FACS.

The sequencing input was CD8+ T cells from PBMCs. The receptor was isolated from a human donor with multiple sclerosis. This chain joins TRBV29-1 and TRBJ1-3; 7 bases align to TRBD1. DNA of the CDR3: TGCAGCCCCGGGACAGAACACTCTGGAAACACCATATATTTT. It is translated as CSPGTEHSGNTIYF.